Presented here are 30 T cell receptor beta chains from one specimen sequenced in a study of technical replicates of blood from a handful of donors. Using immunoSEQ multiplex PCR, the repertoire was profiled, and TCRdb retains in-frame clones only, with some absent. The sample carries nearly 70,000 clones, about 90% recorded once. The specimen sequenced was T cells isolated from PBMCs. The origin of the receptors is a human donor in good health.

The J gene is TRBJ2-7, the V gene TRBV19, with 8 bases aligning to TRBD2. The germline gives CDR1 LNHDA, CDR2 SQIVND (reference sequence). The CDR3 length is 15 residues. V trimming: 6 bases; J trimming: 4 bases; junction bases outside the gene matches: 11. In nucleotides, the CDR3 is TGTGCCAGTAGCATTACCGGGACTAGTGAGTACGAGCAGTACTTC. This encodes CASSITGTSEYEQYF.

The chain combines TRBV6-5 with TRBJ2-7, with 7 bases that match TRBD2. After removal of 0 bases from V and 6 bases from J, the junction contained 11 bases not matched to a gene. The CDR3 loop spans 16 amino acids. CDR1 and CDR2 (germline): MNHEY, SVGAGI. CDR3 in DNA: TGTGCCAGCAGTTACTCCTATACGCTAAGGGAGGGCGAGCAGTACTTC. Translated, it gives CASSYSYTLREGEQYF.

This chain joins TRBV9 and TRBJ2-3; TRBD2 agrees at 8 bases. The ends lost 0 bases at V and 4 bases at J; junction bases unmatched: 4. Germline assignment: CDR1 SGDLS and CDR2 YYNGEE. The CDR3 has 15 residues. This CDR3 reads CASSVGGLEADTQYF. CDR3 sequence (DNA): TGTGCCAGCAGCGTAGGGGGACTAGAAGCAGATACGCAGTATTTT.

This sequence joins TRBV6-5 and TRBJ1-1; D unclear. The V end was cut by 1 base, the J end by 1 base, with 7 bases between. Germline CDR1 reads MNHEY; CDR2 reads SVGAGI. The CDR3 consists of 14 residues. The CDR3 DNA sequence: TGTGCCAGCAGTTACTGGGAGGGGAACACTGAAGCTTTCTTT. Protein: CASSYWEGNTEAFF.

V and J are TRBV5-1 and TRBJ2-5; 11 nucleotides align to TRBD2. Germline V gene sequence: CDR1 SGHRS, CDR2 YFSETQ. This CDR3 comprises 15 residues. The trim removed 3 bases at V and 1 base at J, leaving 2 bases unmatched. CDR3 nucleotide sequence: TGCGCCAGCAGCTCCACTAGCGGGGGCCAAGAGACCCAGTACTTC. As protein: CASSSTSGGQETQYF.

This clone was counted a few times. The chain carries TRBV18 and TRBJ1-2, with D possibly TRBD1 on 5 matching bases. This CDR3 region has 14 residues. Germline CDR1 reads KGHSH; CDR2 reads LQKENI. V was clipped by 3 bases and J by 6 bases, with 14 bases between them. CDR3 DNA: TGTGCCAGCTCACCGCAAGGGGCCCTCGATGGCTACACCTTC. Its protein is CASSPQGALDGYTF.

The J gene is TRBJ2-7, the V gene TRBV5-6; the match to TRBD1 covers 11 bases. CDR3 length equals 14 residues. The ends lost 3 bases at V and 5 bases at J; junction bases unmatched: 4. Germline assignment: CDR1 SGHDT and CDR2 YYEEEE. CDR3 region: CASSWDRGVNEQYF. Written as DNA, the CDR3 is TGTGCCAGCAGCTGGGACAGGGGGGTGAACGAGCAGTACTTC.

The chain is built from TRBV6-5 and TRBJ1-1; 9 nucleotides agree with TRBD1. The CDR3 runs to 13 residues. In germline, CDR1 is MNHEY, CDR2 SVGAGI. Trimming cost V 2 bases and J 7 bases; bases outside gene matches: 2. This CDR3 reads CASSYGTGSEAFF. DNA for the CDR3: TGTGCCAGCAGTTACGGGACAGGGAGTGAAGCTTTCTTT.

The chain couples TRBV5-1 to TRBJ2-5, with a weak D call TRBD1 (6 bases). From germline, CDR1 is SGHRS and CDR2 YFSETQ. The CDR3 totals 15 residues. The V and J ends lost 0 bases and 2 bases respectively, with 11 bases between them. CDR3 in amino acids: CASSLAPGQQETQYF. The DNA of the CDR3 is TGCGCCAGCAGCTTGGCTCCGGGACAACAAGAGACCCAGTACTTC.

This chain uses TRBV4-2 with TRBJ2-2; 9 nucleotides agree with TRBD2. The CDR3 loop spans 17 amino acids. Germline-derived CDR1 and CDR2 are LGHNA and YNFKEQ. Trimming took 1 base from V and 0 from J; bases not matched to a gene: 3. As DNA, the CDR3 is TGTGCCAGCAGCCAAGTAGCGGGAGCCCCGAACACCGGGGAGCTGTTTTTT. Its protein product is CASSQVAGAPNTGELFF.

The chain joins TRBV6-1 to TRBJ2-1, with D possibly being TRBD2 (5 bases). Trimming took 3 bases from V and 12 from J, leaving 15 bases between them. The germline gives CDR1 MNHNS, CDR2 SASEGT. The CDR3 runs to 13 residues. The CDR3 region is CASSEFGDLGQFF. As DNA, the CDR3 is TGTGCCAGCAGTGAGTTCGGGGATTTAGGGCAGTTCTTC.

V gene TRBV6-1 combines with J gene TRBJ1-1; D is uncertain. The CDR3 loop spans 14 amino acids. The germline gives CDR1 MNHNS, CDR2 SASEGT. Trimming left V 10 bases short and J 4 bases short, with 19 bases between. CDR3 protein: CATSWVREVTEAFF. The CDR3 DNA reads TGTGCCACCTCCTGGGTAAGGGAGGTCACTGAAGCTTTCTTT.

The rearrangement links TRBV19 to TRBJ2-5, with 7 bases aligning to TRBD1. This CDR3 spans 12 amino acids. J lost 5 bases, V lost 10 bases, and 7 bases had no gene match. Per the germline V gene, CDR1 is LNHDA and CDR2 is SQIVND (reference sequence). The CDR3 nucleotides read TGTGCCACTGACAGGGCCAGGGAGACCCAGTACTTC. As protein: CATDRARETQYF.

The V gene is TRBV19, the J gene TRBJ1-1; possible D gene TRBD1, 5 bases. V was cut by 5 bases and J by 1 base, with 14 bases left in between. This CDR3 spans 15 amino acids. Per germline, CDR1 LNHDA and CDR2 SQIVND (reference sequence). CDR3 DNA: TGTGCCAGTAGTCCCCTCGACAGAGGGAACACTGAAGCTTTCTTT. Translation: CASSPLDRGNTEAFF.

V is TRBV4-1 and J is TRBJ2-1; possibly TRBD2 for D (6 bases). CDR3 length equals 16 residues. Germline-derived CDR1 and CDR2 are MGHRA and YSYEKL. The germline V and J ends were trimmed by 7 bases and 5 bases, with 21 bases remaining between them. The CDR3 DNA reads as TGCGCCAGCAACGCCGGAGGGGTTTATTTAAACAATGAGCAGTTCTTC. As protein: CASNAGGVYLNNEQFF.

The chain carries TRBV2 and TRBJ2-3, with TRBD2 as a possible D gene (6 bases). V was clipped by 4 bases and J by 0 bases, with 8 bases between them. Germline V gene sequence: CDR1 SNHLY, CDR2 FYNNEI. The length of the CDR3 is 14 residues. The CDR3 nucleotides are TGTGCCAGCAGTGTAGCGGCTAGCACAGATACGCAGTATTTT. It encodes CASSVAASTDTQYF.

The chain couples TRBV4-1 to TRBJ2-3, with 11 positions matching TRBD2. The CDR3 covers 19 residues. J was trimmed by 0 bases and V by 5 bases; bases with no gene match: 13. Germline V lookup: CDR1 MGHRA, CDR2 YSYEKL. The CDR3 DNA is TGCGCCAGCAGCGGTTACGGGACTAGCGGTGCGGGTAGCACAGATACGCAGTATTTT. It encodes CASSGYGTSGAGSTDTQYF.

This sequence joins TRBV7-3 and TRBJ2-2; a possible D gene is TRBD2 (5 bases). There are 14 residues in the CDR3. V was trimmed by 5 bases and J by 6 bases, leaving 13 bases between them. CDR1 SGHTA and CDR2 FQGTGA come from the germline V gene. The CDR3: CASSRSGYPGELFF. The CDR3 nucleotides read TGTGCCAGCAGCCGATCGGGGTATCCCGGGGAGCTGTTTTTT. Together with reference TRBV7-3 and TRBJ2-2, the CDR3 gives the full variable domain: GAGVSQTPSNKVTEKGKYVELRCDPISGHTALYWYRQSLGQGPEFLIYFQGTGAADDSGLPNDRFFAVRPEGSVSTLKIQRTERGDSAVYLCASSRSGYPGELFFGEGSRLTVL.

This chain links TRBV4-2 with TRBJ1-5; TRBD1 matches at 8 bases. Germline CDR1 reads LGHNA; CDR2 reads YNFKEQ. V lost 5 bases to trimming and J lost 7 bases; unmatched junction nucleotides: 10. The CDR3 totals 15 residues. The CDR3 DNA follows: TGTGCCAGCAGCACTGAAGCAGGGGGCGGCCAGCCCCAGCATTTT. As protein: CASSTEAGGGQPQHF.

The chain carries TRBV19 and TRBJ2-7, with D possibly being TRBD2 (7 bases). This CDR3 region has 15 residues. CDR1 is LNHDA and CDR2 is SQIVND in the germline V gene (reference sequence). V was pared by 3 bases and J by 3 bases, with 15 bases between. The CDR3 DNA reads TGTGCCAGTAGTATGGGGGGGGGCGGCTTCTACGAGCAGTACTTC. Translating it yields CASSMGGGGFYEQYF. The whole variable domain, filled in from reference TRBV19 and TRBJ2-7, reads DGGITQSPKYLFRKEGQNVTLSCEQNLNHDAMYWYRQDPGQGLRLIYYSQIVNDFQKGDIAEGYSVSREKKESFPLTVTSAQKNPTAFYLCASSMGGGGFYEQYFGPGTRLTVT.

The table lists this clone with a few counts. The chain joins TRBV6-4 to TRBJ2-2; the match to TRBD2 covers 7 bases. The CDR3 sequence is 13 residues long. J was trimmed by 5 bases and V by 3 bases; bases with no gene match: 0. The V gene's germline CDR1 is MRHNA and CDR2 SNTAGT. The CDR3 bases are TGTGCCAGCAGTGAGCGGGAGACCGGGGAGCTGTTTTTT. Amino acids: CASSERETGELFF.

The chain couples TRBV19 to TRBJ1-2; unclear D gene. With 6 bases removed from V and 8 bases from J, the gap between germline ends came to 22 bases. There are 15 residues in the CDR3. Germline-derived CDR1 and CDR2 are LNHDA and SQIVND (reference sequence). Here the CDR3 DNA reads TGTGCCAGTAGCGCCTATCCATCGGGGTATCTCGGCTACACCTTC. As protein: CASSAYPSGYLGYTF.

This sequence joins TRBV7-9 and TRBJ1-2; 10 bases are shared with TRBD1. V was clipped by 1 base and J by 4 bases; unmatched bases: 6. In germline, CDR1 is SEHNR, CDR2 FQNEAQ (reference sequence). CDR3 length: 16 residues. CDR3 loop: CASSLDGTGDSYGYTF. The CDR3 DNA reads TGTGCCAGCAGCTTAGATGGGACAGGGGACAGCTATGGCTACACCTTC.

The J gene is TRBJ2-7, the V gene TRBV29-1; TRBD1 aligns across 7 bases. This CDR3 is built from 12 residues. Per germline, CDR1 SQVTM and CDR2 ANQGSEA. V was clipped by 6 bases and J by 0 bases; unmatched bases: 2. The CDR3 coding sequence is TGCAGCGTCACAGGGGACTCCTACGAGCAGTACTTC. It is translated as CSVTGDSYEQYF.

The rearrangement uses TRBV28 and TRBJ2-5, with 7 bases lining up with TRBD2. Germline values: CDR1 MDHEN, CDR2 SYDVKM. The CDR3 is 14 residues long. With V trimmed by 5 bases and J by 4 bases, 7 bases remained unmatched. The CDR3 protein is CASSAAGMRETQYF. DNA for the CDR3: TGTGCCAGCAGTGCAGCGGGAATGCGAGAGACCCAGTACTTC.

The chain couples TRBV28 to TRBJ2-5; 8 bases line up with TRBD2. CDR1 and CDR2 (germline): MDHEN, SYDVKM. The CDR3 has 12 residues. Trimming at V came to 5 bases and at J to 9 bases, leaving 5 bases not matched to a gene. The CDR3 is CASSQGLGAQYF. The CDR3, as DNA: TGTGCCAGCAGTCAGGGACTAGGGGCCCAGTACTTC.

The chain carries TRBV9 and TRBJ2-5; TRBD1 is a possible D gene (6 bases). CDR3 length equals 20 residues. V lost 3 bases and J 0 bases, leaving 27 bases between the germline ends. The germline V gene has CDR1 SGDLS and CDR2 YYNGEE. The CDR3 sequence: CASSASTVEGVAVYQETQYF. CDR3 in DNA: TGTGCCAGCAGCGCCTCGACCGTAGAGGGGGTGGCTGTGTACCAAGAGACCCAGTACTTC.

The rearrangement uses TRBV5-1 and TRBJ2-5, with 8 positions matching TRBD2. This CDR3 comprises 15 residues. In germline, CDR1 is SGHRS, CDR2 YFSETQ. The junction had 8 bases not matched to a gene; V was cut back by 0 bases and J by 7 bases. The CDR3 region is CASSLAPAGAGTQYF. The CDR3 DNA is TGCGCCAGCAGCTTGGCTCCAGCGGGAGCTGGGACCCAGTACTTC. Full variable domain (outside the CDR3, taken from reference TRBV5-1 and TRBJ2-5): KAGVTQTPRYLIKTRGQQVTLSCSPISGHRSVSWYQQTPGQGLQFLFEYFSETQRNKGNFPGRFSGRQFSNSRSEMNVSTLELGDSALYLCASSLAPAGAGTQYFGPGTRLLVL.

The J gene is TRBJ2-5, the V gene TRBV4-1; 7 nucleotides match TRBD2. V was clipped by 1 base and J by 4 bases; unmatched bases: 6. The CDR3 runs 15 residues. Germline CDR1 reads MGHRA; CDR2 reads YSYEKL. The CDR3: CASSQVGLAVETQYF. The CDR3 DNA sequence: TGCGCCAGCAGCCAAGTTGGGCTAGCGGTAGAGACCCAGTACTTC.

This CDR3 reads CAWNSPDRGVDEQYF. Written as DNA, the CDR3 is TGTGCCTGGAACTCTCCGGACAGGGGCGTAGACGAGCAGTACTTC. This chain links TRBV30 with TRBJ2-7, with 9 nucleotides matching TRBD1. The CDR3 consists of 15 residues. Germline assignment: CDR1 GTSNPN and CDR2 SVGIG (reference sequence). With V trimmed by 4 bases and J by 5 bases, 12 bases remained unmatched.